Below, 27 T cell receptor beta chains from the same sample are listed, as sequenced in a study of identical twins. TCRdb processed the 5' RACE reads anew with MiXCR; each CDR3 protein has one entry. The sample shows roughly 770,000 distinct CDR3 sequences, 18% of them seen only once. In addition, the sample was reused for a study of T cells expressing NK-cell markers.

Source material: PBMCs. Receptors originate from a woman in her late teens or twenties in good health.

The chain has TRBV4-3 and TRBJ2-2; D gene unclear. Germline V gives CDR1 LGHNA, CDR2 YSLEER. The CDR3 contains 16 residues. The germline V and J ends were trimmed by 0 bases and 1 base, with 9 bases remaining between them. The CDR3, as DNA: TGCGCCAGCAGCCAAGATCCGCGGCAGAACACCGGGGAGCTGTTTTTT. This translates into CASSQDPRQNTGELFF.

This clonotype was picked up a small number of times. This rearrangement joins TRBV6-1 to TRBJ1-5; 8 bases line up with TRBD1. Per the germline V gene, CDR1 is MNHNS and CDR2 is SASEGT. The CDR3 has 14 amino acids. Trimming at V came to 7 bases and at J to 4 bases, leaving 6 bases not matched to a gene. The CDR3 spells CASTDRGGNQPQHF. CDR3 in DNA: TGTGCCAGCACCGACAGGGGAGGTAATCAGCCCCAGCATTTT.

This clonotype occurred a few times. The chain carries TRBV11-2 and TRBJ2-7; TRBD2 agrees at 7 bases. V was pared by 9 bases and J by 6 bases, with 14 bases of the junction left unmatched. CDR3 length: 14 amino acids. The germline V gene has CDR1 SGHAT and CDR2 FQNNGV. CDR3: CASALAAILAEQYF. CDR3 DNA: TGTGCCAGTGCTCTAGCGGCGATCCTGGCCGAGCAGTACTTC. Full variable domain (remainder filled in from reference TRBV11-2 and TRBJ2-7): EAGVAQSPRYKIIEKRQSVAFWCNPISGHATLYWYQQILGQGPKLLIQFQNNGVVDDSQLPKDRFSAERLKGVDSTLKIQPAKLEDSAVYLCASALAAILAEQYFGPGTRLTVT.

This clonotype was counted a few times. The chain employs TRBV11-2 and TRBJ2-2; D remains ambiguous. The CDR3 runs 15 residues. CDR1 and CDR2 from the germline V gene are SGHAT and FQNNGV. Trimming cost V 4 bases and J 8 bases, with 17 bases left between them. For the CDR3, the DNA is TGTGCCAGCAGCTCCCGATCACAAGTCGCAGGGGAGCTGTTTTTT. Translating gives CASSSRSQVAGELFF.

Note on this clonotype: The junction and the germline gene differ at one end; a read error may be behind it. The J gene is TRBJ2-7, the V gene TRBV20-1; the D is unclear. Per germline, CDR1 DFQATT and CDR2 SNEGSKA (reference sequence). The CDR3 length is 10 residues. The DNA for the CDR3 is TGTGGGGTAAGGACCTACGAGCAGTACTTC. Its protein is CGVRTYEQYF.

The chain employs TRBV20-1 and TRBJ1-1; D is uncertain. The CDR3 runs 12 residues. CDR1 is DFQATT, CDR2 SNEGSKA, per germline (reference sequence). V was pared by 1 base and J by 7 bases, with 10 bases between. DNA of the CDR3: TGCAGTGCTAGAGTATCGGGTTATGAAGCTTTCTTT. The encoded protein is CSARVSGYEAFF.

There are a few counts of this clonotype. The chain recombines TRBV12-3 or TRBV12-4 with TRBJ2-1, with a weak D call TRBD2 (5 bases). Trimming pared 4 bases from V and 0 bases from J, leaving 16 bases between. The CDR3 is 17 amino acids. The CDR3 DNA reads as TGTGCCAGCAGTTACGCCTATAGCGCTTTCTCCTACAATGAGCAGTTCTTC. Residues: CASSYAYSAFSYNEQFF.

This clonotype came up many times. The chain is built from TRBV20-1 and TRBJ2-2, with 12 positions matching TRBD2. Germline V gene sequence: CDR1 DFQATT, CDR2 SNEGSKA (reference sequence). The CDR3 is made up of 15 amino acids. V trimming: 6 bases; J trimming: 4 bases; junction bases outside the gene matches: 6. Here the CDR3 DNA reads TGCAGTGCCGCCGGGACTAGCGGGCCCACCGGGGAGCTGTTTTTT. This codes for CSAAGTSGPTGELFF.

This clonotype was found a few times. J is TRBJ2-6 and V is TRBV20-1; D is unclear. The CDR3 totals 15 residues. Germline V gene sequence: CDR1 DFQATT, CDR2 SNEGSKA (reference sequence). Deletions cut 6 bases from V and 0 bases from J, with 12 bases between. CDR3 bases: TGCAGTGCATCGGTGAGGCCCTCTGGGGCCAACGTCCTGACTTTC. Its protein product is CSASVRPSGANVLTF.

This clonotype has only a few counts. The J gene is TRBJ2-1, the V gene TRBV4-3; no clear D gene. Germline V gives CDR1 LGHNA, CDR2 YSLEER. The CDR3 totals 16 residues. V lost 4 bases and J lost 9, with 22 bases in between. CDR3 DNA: TGCGCCAGCAGCCCCAATTTCCCCAGCGAAACGAGTGAGCAGTTCTTC. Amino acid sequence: CASSPNFPSETSEQFF.

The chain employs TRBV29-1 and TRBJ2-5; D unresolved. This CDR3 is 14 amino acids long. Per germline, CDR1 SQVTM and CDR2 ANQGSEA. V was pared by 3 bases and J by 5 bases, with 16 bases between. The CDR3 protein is CSVDSQTGRETQYF. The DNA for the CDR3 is TGCAGCGTTGACAGTCAGACTGGGCGGGAGACCCAGTACTTC. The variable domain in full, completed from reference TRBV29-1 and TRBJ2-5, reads SAVISQKPSRDICQRGTSLTIQCQVDSQVTMMFWYRQQPGQSLTLIATANQGSEATYESGFVIDKFPISRPNLTFSTLTVSNMSPEDSSIYLCSVDSQTGRETQYFGPGTRLLVL.

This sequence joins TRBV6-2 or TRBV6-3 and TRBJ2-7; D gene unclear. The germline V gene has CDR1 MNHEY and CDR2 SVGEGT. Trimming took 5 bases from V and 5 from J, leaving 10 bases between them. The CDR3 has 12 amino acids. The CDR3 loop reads CASSLANNEQYF. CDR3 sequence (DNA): TGTGCCAGCAGTCTGGCGAACAACGAGCAGTACTTC.

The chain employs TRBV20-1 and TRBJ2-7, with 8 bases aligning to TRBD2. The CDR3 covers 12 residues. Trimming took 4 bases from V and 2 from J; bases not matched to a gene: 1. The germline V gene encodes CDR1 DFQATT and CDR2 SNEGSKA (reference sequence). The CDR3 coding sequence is TGCAGTGCTAAGCGGGGGCCCTACGAGCAGTACTTC. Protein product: CSAKRGPYEQYF.

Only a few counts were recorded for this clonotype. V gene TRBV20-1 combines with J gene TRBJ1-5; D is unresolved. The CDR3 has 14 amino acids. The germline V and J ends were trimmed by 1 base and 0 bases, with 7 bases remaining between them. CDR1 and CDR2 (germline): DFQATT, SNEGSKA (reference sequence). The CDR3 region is CSARVGNSNQPQHF. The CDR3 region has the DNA TGCAGTGCTAGAGTCGGGAATAGCAATCAGCCCCAGCATTTT.

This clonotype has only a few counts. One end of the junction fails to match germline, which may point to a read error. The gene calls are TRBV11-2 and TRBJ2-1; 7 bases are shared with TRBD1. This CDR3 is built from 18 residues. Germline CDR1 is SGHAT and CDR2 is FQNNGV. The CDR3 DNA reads TGTGCCAGCAGCATAGAAACGTACAGGGGCCCAACTTACAATGAGCAGTTCTTC. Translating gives CASSIETYRGPTYNEQFF.

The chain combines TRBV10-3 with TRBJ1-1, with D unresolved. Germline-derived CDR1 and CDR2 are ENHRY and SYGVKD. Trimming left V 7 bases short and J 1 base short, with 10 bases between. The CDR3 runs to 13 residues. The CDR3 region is CAITYGENTEAFF. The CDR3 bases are TGTGCCATCACCTACGGAGAGAACACTGAAGCTTTCTTT.

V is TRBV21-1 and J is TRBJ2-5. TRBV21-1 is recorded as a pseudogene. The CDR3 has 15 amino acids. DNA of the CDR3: TGTGCCAGCAGCAAAGCTCTAGCGGTACAAGAGACCCAGTACTTC. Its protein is CASSKALAVQETQYF.

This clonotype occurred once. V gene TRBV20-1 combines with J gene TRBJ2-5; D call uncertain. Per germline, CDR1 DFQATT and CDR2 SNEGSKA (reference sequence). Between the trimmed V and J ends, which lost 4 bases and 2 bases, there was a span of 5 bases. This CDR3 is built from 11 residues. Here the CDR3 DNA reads TGCAGTGCTAAAGTACAAGAGACCCAGTACTTC. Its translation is CSAKVQETQYF.

DNA of the CDR3: TGCAGCGGCCCTTTGGGCAATGAGCAGTTCTTC. This codes for CSGPLGNEQFF. V is TRBV29-1 and J is TRBJ2-1; D ambiguous. This CDR3 region has 11 residues. Germline V CDR1 and CDR2: SQVTM, ANQGSEA. The germline V and J ends were trimmed by 7 bases and 6 bases, with 10 bases remaining between them.

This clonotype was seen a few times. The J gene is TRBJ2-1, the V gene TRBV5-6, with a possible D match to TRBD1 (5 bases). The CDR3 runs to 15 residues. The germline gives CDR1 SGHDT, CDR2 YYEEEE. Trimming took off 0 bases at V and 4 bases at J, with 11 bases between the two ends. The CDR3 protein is CASSLEGARYNEQFF. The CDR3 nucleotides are TGTGCCAGCAGCTTGGAAGGGGCCCGATACAATGAGCAGTTCTTC.

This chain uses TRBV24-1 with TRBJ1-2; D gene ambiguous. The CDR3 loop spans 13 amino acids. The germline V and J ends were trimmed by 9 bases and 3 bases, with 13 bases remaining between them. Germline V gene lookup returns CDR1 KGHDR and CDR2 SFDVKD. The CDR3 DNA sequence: TGTGCCACCCCCCCGGCACTCGACTATGGCTACACCTTC. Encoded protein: CATPPALDYGYTF.

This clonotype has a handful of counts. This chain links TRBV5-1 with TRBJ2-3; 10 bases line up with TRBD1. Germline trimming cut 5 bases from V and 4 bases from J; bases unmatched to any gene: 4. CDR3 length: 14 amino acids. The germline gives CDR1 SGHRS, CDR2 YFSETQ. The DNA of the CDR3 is TGCGCCAGCAGTCGGGACAGGGGCCCAGATACGCAGTATTTT. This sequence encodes CASSRDRGPDTQYF.

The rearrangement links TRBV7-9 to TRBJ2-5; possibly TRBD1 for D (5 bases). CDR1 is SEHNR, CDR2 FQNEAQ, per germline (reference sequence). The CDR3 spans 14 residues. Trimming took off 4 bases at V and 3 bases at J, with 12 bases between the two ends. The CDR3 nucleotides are TGTGCCAGCAGCTCAAATACAGGTGAAGAGACCCAGTACTTC. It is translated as CASSSNTGEETQYF.

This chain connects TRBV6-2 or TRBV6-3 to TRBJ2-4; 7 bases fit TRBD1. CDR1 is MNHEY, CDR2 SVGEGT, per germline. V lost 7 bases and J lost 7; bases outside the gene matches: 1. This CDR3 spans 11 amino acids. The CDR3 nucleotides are TGTGCCAGCAACAGGGGTAACATTCAGTACTTC. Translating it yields CASNRGNIQYF.

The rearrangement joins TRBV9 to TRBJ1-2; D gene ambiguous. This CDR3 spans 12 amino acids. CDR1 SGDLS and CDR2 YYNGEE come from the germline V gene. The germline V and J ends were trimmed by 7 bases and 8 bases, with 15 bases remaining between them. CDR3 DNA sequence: TGTGCCAGCGGGCAGAGGGCTTTAGGCTACACCTTC. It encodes CASGQRALGYTF.

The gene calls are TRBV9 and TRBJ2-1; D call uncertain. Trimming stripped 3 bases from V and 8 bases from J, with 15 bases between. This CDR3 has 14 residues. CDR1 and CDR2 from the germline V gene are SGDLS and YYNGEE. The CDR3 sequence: CASSARPVRDEQFF. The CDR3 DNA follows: TGTGCCAGCAGCGCGCGCCCCGTTAGGGATGAGCAGTTCTTC.

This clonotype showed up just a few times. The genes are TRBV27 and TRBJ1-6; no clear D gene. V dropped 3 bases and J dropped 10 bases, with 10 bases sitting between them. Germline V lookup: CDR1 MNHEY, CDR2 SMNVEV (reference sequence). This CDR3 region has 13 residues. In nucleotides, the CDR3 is TGTGCCAGCAGTTTGGGAGGAATGTCACCCCTCCACTTT. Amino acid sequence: CASSLGGMSPLHF.